This T cell receptor beta chain originates from a study of cytomegalovirus exposure and HLA in healthy donors listed by TCRdb under 2017. Background on the whole study: An earlier analysis of around 600 of the donors reported 250 to 300 Gb of sequence data and 117 million unique TCR beta sequences from 150 million to 200 million T cells. An early release that covered roughly 600 HLA-typed donors contained approximately 300 gigabases of sequencing data and tens of millions of unique TCR sequences. Of the roughly 390 genotyped donors, roughly 85% fell in the genetic ancestry cluster associated with self-reported Caucasian donors. The study was designed to test whether signatures of past pathogen exposure could be identified by cataloging public T cell receptors. The study profiled the T cell repertoires of about 640 subjects by immunosequencing and related them to cytomegalovirus serostatus. In addition to the first cohort of approximately 650 subjects, a separate validation cohort of approximately 110 different subjects was used. To predict cytomegalovirus infection status, the study combined high-throughput TCR immunosequencing, statistical association of individual TCRs with disease status, and machine learning. A later analysis re-analyzed previously published TCR beta repertoires from 550 to 700 donors and added high-resolution HLA genotyping to study TCR occurrence patterns. Rather than drawing on any new phenotypic data, the later analysis identified candidate immune exposures from TCR beta sequences and the way those sequences occurred across donors. An earlier analysis of 587 of the donors applied high-throughput TCR beta sequencing to assess whether each TCR beta V gene segment acted as functional or pseudogenic. Donor age, sex, ethnicity and CMV serostatus were compiled together with the repertoire data. A later genetic analysis took genome-wide SNP genotypes for about 55% of the 666 donors and used that subset as a discovery cohort. All discovery cohort repertoires had been generated on a single sequencing platform. Class I and class II HLA loci were covered by the typing at four-digit resolution. The number of donors typed differed by locus, with roughly 620-640 for A, B, C, DRB1 and DQB1, approximately 500 for DQA1, some 570 for DPA1, and 472 for DPB1. About five DR-DQ haplotypes were treated as single units for association and clustering because of strong linkage in the cohort. Among some 400 genotyped donors of the cohort, an average of about 220,000 unique TCR beta nucleotide sequences was sequenced per donor, of which about 18% were non-productive. Findings and caveats that apply to the study as a whole: Broadly in line with IMGT annotations, most TCR beta V segments showed up in productive rearrangements about 87% or about 30% of the time in an earlier analysis of around 550 of the donors. Linkage disequilibrium might explain the correlated functional status among segregating V segments, but an unknown experimental factor could not be excluded. A cluster of highly shared sequence variants was judged likely to be a technical artifact of the sequencing pipeline. Specific HLA alleles were associated with 16,951 TCR beta sequences at a false discovery rate of 0.05 in a later analysis. For the cohort, immune exposure information was limited to CMV serostatus. Only TCR beta chains were sequenced in this cohort, and the absence of alpha or paired-chain data limited detectable features. A further reported finding was that TCR beta sequences accurately predicted the HLA-A and HLA-B alleles for most subjects in the first cohort. In a later analysis, HLA-associated TCR beta chains were found to be more clonally expanded and to have lower generation probabilities than equally common non-associated chains. In a later analysis, most CMV-associated TCR beta chains were found to appear HLA-restricted, with HLA associations seemingly driven largely by CMV exposure. Some IMGT-functional V segments, including TRBV6-2 and TRBV6-3, could not be distinguished by the 87-base-pair reads and were therefore excluded. A later analysis reported that several top co-occurrence clusters appeared linked to parvovirus B19, influenza, CMV and Epstein-Barr virus. Some 16 rarely observed V segments, including chromosome 9 orphons, were excluded from the earlier analysis of approximately 600 of the donors because counts were too low. Compared with the approximately 700-donor mean, donors in an Asian-associated ancestry cluster had fewer N-insertions in productive TCRs, according to a later genetic analysis. Most TCR sequences were observed very rarely across donors, whereas some public TCRs were present in many individuals. In vitro tests confirmed that a few of the cytomegalovirus-associated TCR beta chains recognize cytomegalovirus antigens. A total of about 180 TCR beta chains were listed by the study as associated with cytomegalovirus. The authors suggested that the approach could potentially be generalized to other disease states and immunological phenotypes. According to a later analysis, TCR association rates differed among HLA loci, with DRB1 alleles showing the most associated TCRs and HLA-C alleles showing the fewest. The presence/absence analyses assumed that sequencing depth was roughly uniform across donors, and that assumption may not be true. When HLA alleles, especially DR and DQ, strongly co-occurred, TCR associations were difficult to assign to individual alleles. In a later genetic analysis, a missense DCLRE1C variant was associated with V-gene and J-gene trimming of TCR beta chains, and the association was replicated in an independent cohort. The classifier was reported to diagnose cytomegalovirus status with high specificity and sensitivity in both the original and validation cohorts. Because HLA typing was unavailable for some donors at each locus, only the typed subset was used in association tests.

Comment on this clone: Its antigen target is currently unknown. No much larger clonotype is one base removed from it; base qualities were not supplied.

The CDR3 contains 11 residues, cysteine and phenylalanine counted. The CDR3 DNA has 33 bases and is translated from base 1. The germline V gene (reference sequence) yields DFQATT for CDR1 and SNEGSKA for CDR2. The cohort consisted of some 730 healthy bone marrow donors. At the time of sampling, every cohort member was nominally healthy, though immune exposures that went unrecorded were likely present. The donor was CMV seropositive and was included in the group of approximately 310 seropositive cohort members. Every donor gave a peripheral blood sample, and the peripheral blood mononuclear cells from that sample were used for TCR beta sequencing. Genomic DNA extraction from the blood cell samples was performed with the Qiagen DNeasy Blood Extraction Kit. Receptor libraries were prepared by the immunoSEQ multiplex PCR assay. For the multiplex PCR, a mixture combining 60 forward primers for TCR Vbeta segments and 13 reverse primers for TCR Jbeta segments was used. A multiplex PCR assay on genomic DNA amplified the CDR3 region of rearranged TCR beta genes. The amplified TCR beta libraries were sequenced on the Illumina HiSeq System as 87-base-pair reads. The paper's data handling went like this. A later analysis counted about 80 million unique TCR beta chains across the 690 or so repertoires, and approximately 11 million of these chains were shared by at least two donors. A nearest-neighbor algorithm error-corrected the raw reads and collapsed the reads into unique sequences, merging closely related sequences to remove PCR and sequencing errors. Alignment of CDR3 sequences to IMGT reference sequences was used to assign V, D and J gene segments. For a sequence to be retained, a match of at least six nucleotides to both a V gene segment and a J gene segment was required. Rearrangements were classified as productive when the CDR3 lacked stop codons and remained in frame with V and J, and all other rearrangements were classified as non-productive. Following IMGT convention, CDR3 was defined as the stretch from the second conserved V-encoded cysteine to the conserved J-encoded phenylalanine. In an earlier analysis of more than 550 of the donors, sequences lacking an unambiguous match to a single V gene segment were excluded. An earlier analysis of 450 to 650 of the donors called V segments functional above 56.7% productive rearrangements and segregating when the between-donor standard deviation exceeded 5%. A statistical classification framework was built to diagnose cytomegalovirus status from the catalog of TCR beta chain sequences. In a later analysis, TCR nucleotide sequences were compared against IMGT/GENE-DB human TR gene sequences so that V and J genes could be assigned. A later analysis assigned CDR3 sequences and most-parsimonious VDJ recombination scenarios with the TCRdist pipeline. In a later analysis, each TCR beta chain was defined by its CDR3 amino acid sequence together with its V-gene family, and reads without a unique V-gene family were excluded. As a way to deal with suspected cross-contamination and a sequencing artifact, a later analysis dropped approximately 590 nucleotide sequences that were highly shared and had low generation probability. In a later analysis, a clonal expansion index for each public chain was calculated from normalized within-repertoire ranks of inferred template counts. A later analysis computed generation probabilities with a VDJ recombination model fitted to out-of-frame rearrangements, and checked the results against IGoR. A later analysis scored TCR-TCR, TCR-HLA and TCR-CMV co-occurrence with hypergeometric tests, applying a repertoire-size bias correction to TCR pairs. To estimate false discovery rates, a later analysis permuted the HLA or CMV assignments 20 times. In a later analysis, co-occurring TCRs were grouped using DBSCAN, with TCRdist sequence similarity added in when clustering inside HLA-allele-positive subsets. Repertoires with fewer than 30,000 or more than 120,000 public chains, plus five repertoires with anomalous nucleotide sharing, were excluded from co-occurrence clustering. Drawn from immuneACCESS, this table holds only the in-frame rearrangements with V and J called that TCRdb kept. Clones are partly lost; checked studies trace under half to an unresolved V gene and leave the rest unexplained. That table furnishes V, J and clone size, whereas the DNA furnished D and trimming. For this sample there are over 110,000 clones; around three quarters appear just once. In total, the top ten clones hold roughly 6.2% of the sample.

This TCR was recovered from a woman aged 40 to 55 in good health and CMV-seropositive. The V gene is TRBV20-1 and the J gene is TRBJ2-1, with TRBD2 tentatively as D gene (5 bases match). Material for sequencing was PBMCs. The CDR3 amino acid sequence is: CSGARASEQFF. The base sequence is TGCAGCGGCGCGAGGGCGAGTGAGCAGTTCTTC.